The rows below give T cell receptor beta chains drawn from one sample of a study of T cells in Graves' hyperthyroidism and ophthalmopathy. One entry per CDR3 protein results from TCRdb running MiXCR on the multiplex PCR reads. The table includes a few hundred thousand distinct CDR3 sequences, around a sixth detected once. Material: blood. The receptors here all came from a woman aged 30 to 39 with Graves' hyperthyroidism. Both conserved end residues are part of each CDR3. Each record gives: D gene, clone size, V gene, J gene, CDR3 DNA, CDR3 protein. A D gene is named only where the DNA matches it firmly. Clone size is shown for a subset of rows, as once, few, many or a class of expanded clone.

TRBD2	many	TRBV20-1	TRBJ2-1	TGCAGTGCTAGGGCGAAGGCAGCGGGGAACAATGAGCAGTTCTTC	CSARAKAAGNNEQFF
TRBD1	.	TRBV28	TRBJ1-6	TGTGCCAGCAGTTTGGGACAGATCCTACAGTCACCCCTCCACTTT	CASSLGQILQSPLHF
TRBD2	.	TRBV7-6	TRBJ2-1	TGTGCCAGCAGCTTAGTGGCTAGCGGGAGCGATGAGCAGTTCTTC	CASSLVASGSDEQFF
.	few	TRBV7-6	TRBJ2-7	TGTGCCAGCAGCTCCCGCGAGATTGCCCGACAGTACTTC	CASSSREIARQYF
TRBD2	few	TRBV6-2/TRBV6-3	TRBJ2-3	TGTGCCAGCAGTTACCCCTCCGTGAGAGCGGGGGGGCCGAGCACAGATACGCAGTATTTT	CASSYPSVRAGGPSTDTQYF
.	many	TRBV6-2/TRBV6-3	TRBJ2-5	TGTGCCAGCAGTTACGCGTCAGCCCAAGAGACCCAGTACTTC	CASSYASAQETQYF
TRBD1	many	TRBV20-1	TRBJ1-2	TGCAGTGCTAGCGCAGGGGGATACTATGGCTACACCTTC	CSASAGGYYGYTF
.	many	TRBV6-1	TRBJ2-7	TGTGCCAGCAGACGGGACTCACTATCCGTCGAGCAGTACTTC	CASRRDSLSVEQYF
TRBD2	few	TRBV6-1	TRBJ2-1	TGTGCCAGCAGCTTAGGACTAGCGGGAACGAATACGGCGCAGTTCTTC	CASSLGLAGTNTAQFF
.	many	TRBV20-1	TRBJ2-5	TGCAGTGCTCCTGGTCCGGGTCCGGAGGAGACCCAGTACTTC	CSAPGPGPEETQYF
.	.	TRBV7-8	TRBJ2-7	TGTGCCAGCAGCCTCAGAGAGTCAATCTCCTACGAGCAGTACTTC	CASSLRESISYEQYF
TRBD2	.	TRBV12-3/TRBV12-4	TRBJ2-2	TGTGCCAGCAGTTTAAAACTAGCGGGTATACAGAGAATCACCGGGGAGCTGTTTTTT	CASSLKLAGIQRITGELFF
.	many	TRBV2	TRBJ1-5	TGTGCCAGCAGTGTACGGGGCGCCAGGGATCAGCCCCAGCATTTT	CASSVRGARDQPQHF
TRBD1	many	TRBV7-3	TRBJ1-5	TGTGCCAGCAGCGTTACAGGGGGTCAGCCCCAGCATTTT	CASSVTGGQPQHF
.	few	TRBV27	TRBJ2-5	TGTGCCAGCAGTTGGGACAGGACTAGCCAAGAGACCCAGTACTTC	CASSWDRTSQETQYF
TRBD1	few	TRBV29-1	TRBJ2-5	TGCAGCGTTCTCAGGGGGACGCAAGAGACCCAGTACTTC	CSVLRGTQETQYF
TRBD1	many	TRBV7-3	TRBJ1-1	TGTGCCAGCAGCTTGCGGACAGGAGGGGAAGCTTTCTTT	CASSLRTGGEAFF
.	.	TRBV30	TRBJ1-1	TGTGCCTGTTGTGGGGATAGGGGGGACACTGAAGCTTTCTTT	CACCGDRGDTEAFF
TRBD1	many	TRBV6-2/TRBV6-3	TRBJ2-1	TGTGCCAGCAGCCCGCCTTTGGGACAGGGGAAGGAGCAGTTCTTC	CASSPPLGQGKEQFF
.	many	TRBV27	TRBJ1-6	TGTGCCAGCAGTCGGGACTGGGGGCGTCCACCCCTCCACTTT	CASSRDWGRPPLHF
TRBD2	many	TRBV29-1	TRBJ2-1	TGCAGCGTGACGACTAGCGGGAGATCTAACAATGAGCAGTTCTTC	CSVTTSGRSNNEQFF
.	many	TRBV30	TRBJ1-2	TGTGCCTGGAACGTCAGGGTAGGGGATGGCTACACCTTC	CAWNVRVGDGYTF